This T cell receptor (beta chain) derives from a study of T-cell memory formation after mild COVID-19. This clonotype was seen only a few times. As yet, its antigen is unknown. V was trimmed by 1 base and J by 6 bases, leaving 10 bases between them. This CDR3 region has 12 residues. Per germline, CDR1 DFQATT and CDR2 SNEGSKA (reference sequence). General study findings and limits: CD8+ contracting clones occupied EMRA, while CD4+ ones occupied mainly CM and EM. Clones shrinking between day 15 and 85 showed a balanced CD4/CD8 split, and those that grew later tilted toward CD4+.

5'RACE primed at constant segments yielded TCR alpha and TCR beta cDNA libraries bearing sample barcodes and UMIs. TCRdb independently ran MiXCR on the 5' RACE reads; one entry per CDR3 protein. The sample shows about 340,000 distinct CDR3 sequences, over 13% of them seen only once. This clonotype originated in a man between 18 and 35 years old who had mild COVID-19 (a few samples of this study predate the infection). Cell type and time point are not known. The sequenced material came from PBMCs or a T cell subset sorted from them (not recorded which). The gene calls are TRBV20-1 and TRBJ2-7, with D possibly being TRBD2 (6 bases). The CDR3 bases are TGCAGTGCTAGAGGGGCGGGGATCGAGCAGTACTTC. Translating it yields CSARGAGIEQYF.